This entry lists 20 T cell receptor beta chains sequenced from one sample in a study of technical replicates of blood from several donors. Data came from immunoSEQ multiplex PCR; TCRdb stores just in-frame clones and leaves some out. The sample holds fewer than 95,000 clones; 75% to 95% are singletons and the top ten take approximately 0.25%. The sample taken for sequencing was T cells isolated from PBMCs. Every receptor here comes from a human donor in good health.

The DNA of the CDR3 is TGTGCCAGCAGCCAAGGGACAGGGGAAGCTTTCTTT. Translation: CASSQGTGEAFF. The V and J genes are TRBV4-2 and TRBJ1-1, with 8 nucleotides matching TRBD1. Germline loops: CDR1 LGHNA, CDR2 YNFKEQ. V shed 1 base, J shed 8 bases, and the junction held 0 bases outside the gene matches. The CDR3 extends over 12 amino acids.

The CDR3 DNA reads TGTGCCAGCAGCTTAAAGTCTTCGGTAGTGGGGACAGGGCCCTATGGCTACACCTTC. Residues: CASSLKSSVVGTGPYGYTF. This rearrangement joins TRBV7-8 to TRBJ1-2, with 9 bases lining up with TRBD1. The V gene's germline CDR1 is SGHVS and CDR2 FQNEAQ. The CDR3 has 19 amino acids. V lost 2 bases and J lost 4; bases outside the gene matches: 17.

This sequence joins TRBV5-4 and TRBJ1-5, with D unresolved. Germline assignment: CDR1 SGHNT and CDR2 YYREEE (reference sequence). Trimming left V 0 bases short and J 2 bases short, with 9 bases between. This CDR3 is built from 15 residues. Written as DNA, the CDR3 is TGTGCCAGCAGCTTGGGAGGGCAGGGCAATCAGCCCCAGCATTTT. It translates to CASSLGGQGNQPQHF. Based on the CDR3 plus reference TRBV5-4 and TRBJ1-5, the full variable domain is ETGVTQSPTHLIKTRGQQVTLRCSSQSGHNTVSWYQQALGQGPQFIFQYYREEENGRGNFPPRFSGLQFPNYSSELNVNALELDDSALYLCASSLGGQGNQPQHFGDGTRLSIL.

The chain recombines TRBV27 with TRBJ2-7, with TRBD2 identical over 13 bases. Germline CDR1 is MNHEY and CDR2 is SMNVEV (reference sequence). Trimming cost V 0 bases and J 6 bases; bases outside gene matches: 11. The CDR3 has 18 amino acids. The CDR3 nucleotides are TGTGCCAGCAGTTTATCGGCCCGCGGACTAGCGGGAGTGAGCGAGCAGTACTTC. This gives the protein CASSLSARGLAGVSEQYF.

V is TRBV7-6 and J is TRBJ2-1, with D hard to call. Germline assignment: CDR1 SGHVS and CDR2 FNYEAQ. Trimming left V 5 bases short and J 4 bases short, with 9 bases between. The CDR3 spans 13 residues. For the CDR3, the DNA is TGTGCCAGCAGCCCCCCCCCTTACAATGAGCAGTTCTTC. Residues: CASSPPPYNEQFF.

This chain links TRBV5-1 with TRBJ1-6; 8 nucleotides line up with TRBD1. V lost 0 bases to trimming and J lost 8 bases; unmatched junction nucleotides: 13. The V gene's germline CDR1 is SGHRS and CDR2 YFSETQ. The CDR3 has 18 amino acids. The chain's CDR3 is CASSLAVWTPGQDSPLHF. In nucleotides, the CDR3 is TGCGCCAGCAGCTTGGCCGTATGGACTCCGGGACAGGATTCACCCCTCCACTTT.

This clone has more than one count but fewer than ten. V and J are TRBV18 and TRBJ1-1; D is possibly TRBD1 (6 bases). Per the germline V gene, CDR1 is KGHSH and CDR2 is LQKENI. This CDR3 is 14 amino acids long. The V and J ends lost 3 bases and 2 bases respectively, with 10 bases between them. The CDR3 reads CASSPLDRNTEAFF. CDR3 DNA: TGTGCCAGCTCACCCTTGGACAGAAACACTGAAGCTTTCTTT.

The chain links TRBV28 to TRBJ2-7; TRBD1 might be the D (6 bases). V dropped 6 bases and J dropped 3 bases, with 18 bases sitting between them. The germline V gene encodes CDR1 MDHEN and CDR2 SYDVKM. The CDR3 covers 15 residues. In DNA form, the CDR3 reads TGTGCCAGCAGGCCGAACAGGGAACCCTTCTACGAGCAGTACTTC. Translation gives CASRPNREPFYEQYF.

The chain has TRBV9 and TRBJ1-3; 7 nucleotides line up with TRBD1. V shed 3 bases, J shed 2 bases, and the junction held 5 bases outside the gene matches. The CDR3 spans 15 residues. Germline V CDR1 and CDR2: SGDLS, YYNGEE. CDR3 DNA sequence: TGTGCCAGCAGCGACCAACAGGGGACTGGAAACACCATATATTTT. It encodes CASSDQQGTGNTIYF.

CDR3 in DNA: TGCAGCGTTGGAGGCGGGAGGAACACACTAATCTACGAGCAGTACTTC. Amino acid sequence: CSVGGGRNTLIYEQYF. The J gene is TRBJ2-7, the V gene TRBV29-1, with TRBD2 matching 8 bases. Germline CDR1 is SQVTM and CDR2 is ANQGSEA. The CDR3 consists of 16 residues. The V segment lost 4 bases and the J segment 3 bases; nucleotides outside the gene matches: 14.

This rearrangement joins TRBV7-9 to TRBJ1-1; D ambiguous. Deletions cut 2 bases from V and 8 bases from J, with 12 bases between. Per the germline V gene, CDR1 is SEHNR and CDR2 is FQNEAQ (reference sequence). The CDR3 covers 13 residues. CDR3 sequence reads: CASSLILRQEAFF. CDR3 in DNA: TGTGCCAGCAGCTTAATCCTGAGGCAGGAAGCTTTCTTT.

The chain carries TRBV4-1 and TRBJ2-1, with D maybe TRBD2 (7 bases). The V and J ends lost 0 bases and 8 bases respectively, with 20 bases between them. CDR1 and CDR2 from the germline V gene are MGHRA and YSYEKL. The CDR3 covers 17 residues. CDR3 sequence: CASSQEAGEGGMDEQFF. The CDR3 DNA sequence: TGCGCCAGCAGCCAAGAGGCAGGGGAGGGGGGTATGGATGAGCAGTTCTTC.

This clone was observed a handful of times. J is TRBJ1-1 and V is TRBV5-4, with 9 nucleotides matching TRBD1. CDR3 length: 13 residues. V was clipped by 0 bases and J by 9 bases; unmatched bases: 3. The germline CDR1 and CDR2 sequences are SGHNT and YYREEE (reference sequence). This chain's CDR3 is CASSLGGTGKAFF. The CDR3 region has the DNA TGTGCCAGCAGCTTGGGGGGGACAGGGAAAGCTTTCTTT.

This chain connects TRBV6-5 to TRBJ2-1, with a weak D call TRBD2 (6 bases). CDR1 MNHEY and CDR2 SVGAGI come from the germline V gene. V was clipped by 1 base and J by 13 bases, with 11 bases between them. The CDR3 has 12 residues. The chain's CDR3 is CASSYWGGTQFF. CDR3 bases: TGTGCCAGCAGTTACTGGGGCGGGACTCAGTTCTTC.

This sequence joins TRBV28 and TRBJ1-6, with D hard to call. There are 13 residues in the CDR3. The germline V and J ends were trimmed by 4 bases and 6 bases, with 7 bases remaining between them. Germline CDR1 MDHEN, CDR2 SYDVKM. This chain's CDR3 is CASSSDFNSPLHF. The CDR3 bases are TGTGCCAGCAGTTCGGACTTTAATTCACCCCTCCACTTT.

This clone has more than one count but fewer than ten. V is TRBV6-5 and J is TRBJ1-1; TRBD1 is a possible D gene (6 bases). This CDR3 has 14 residues. Trimming shortened V by 7 bases and J by 2 bases, and 14 bases separated the two germline ends. Germline CDR1 MNHEY, CDR2 SVGAGI. The CDR3 sequence is CASNSRQANTEAFF. In DNA form, the CDR3 reads TGTGCCAGCAATTCAAGACAGGCCAACACTGAAGCTTTCTTT.

The CDR3 DNA reads as TGTGCCAGCAGCCCCGGGACAGGGCCCTACGAGCAGTACTTC. It translates to CASSPGTGPYEQYF. This chain joins TRBV11-2 and TRBJ2-7; 9 positions match TRBD1. CDR1 SGHAT and CDR2 FQNNGV come from the germline V gene. The J segment lost 2 bases and the V segment lost 5 bases, leaving 4 bases of the junction unmatched. CDR3 length: 14 amino acids.

This clone was counted between two and nine times. The V call is TRBV6-6, the J call TRBJ2-2; TRBD1 aligns across 9 bases. Germline lookup yields CDR1 MNHNY and CDR2 SVGAGI (reference sequence). The CDR3 contains 14 residues. V lost 5 bases to trimming and J lost 4 bases; unmatched junction nucleotides: 2. CDR3 protein: CASSRQGVTGELFF. The CDR3 region has the DNA TGTGCCAGCAGTAGACAGGGGGTCACCGGGGAGCTGTTTTTT.

The chain recombines TRBV6-1 with TRBJ2-7, with TRBD2 identical over 9 bases. V was clipped by 2 bases and J by 4 bases; unmatched bases: 6. CDR3 length: 15 amino acids. Germline V gene sequence: CDR1 MNHNS, CDR2 SASEGT. CDR3 sequence (DNA): TGTGCCAGCAGTGAATCGGCTAGCGGGGCTTACGAGCAGTACTTC. Encoded protein: CASSESASGAYEQYF.

This clone was seen a few times. The rearrangement uses TRBV5-1 and TRBJ1-1; no reliable D call. The germline CDR1 and CDR2 sequences are SGHRS and YFSETQ. This CDR3 has 14 residues. V was trimmed by 4 bases and J by 1 base, leaving 11 bases between them. CDR3 loop: CASSLVGGNTEAFF. The CDR3, as DNA: TGCGCCAGCAGCCTGGTTGGCGGGAACACTGAAGCTTTCTTT.